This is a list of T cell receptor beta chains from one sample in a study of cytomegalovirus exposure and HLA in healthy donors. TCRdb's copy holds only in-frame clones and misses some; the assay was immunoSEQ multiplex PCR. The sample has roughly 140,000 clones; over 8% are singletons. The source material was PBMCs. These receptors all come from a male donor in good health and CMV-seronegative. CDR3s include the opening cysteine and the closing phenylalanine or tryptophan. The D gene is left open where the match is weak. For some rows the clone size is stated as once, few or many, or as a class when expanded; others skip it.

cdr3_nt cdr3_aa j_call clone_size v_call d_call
TGTGCCAGCAGCCCCCAGACGGCGGGAGAGGATACGCAGTATTTT CASSPQTAGEDTQYF TRBJ2-3 - TRBV21-1 -
TGTGCCAGCAGCCAAGACCTTGCCCTCTTACAGGCTGGGGAGCAGTACTTC CASSQDLALLQAGEQYF TRBJ2-7 few TRBV4-2 -
TGTGCCAGCAGGTCGACTAGCGGGGGGTATGAGCAGTTCTTC CASRSTSGGYEQFF TRBJ2-1 - TRBV2 TRBD2
TGTGCCAGCAGCCGCCCAGGGTTCGGAGAGACCCAGTACTTC CASSRPGFGETQYF TRBJ2-5 - TRBV6-5 -
TGTGCCAGCAGCGTAGGGGACAGCTCCTACGAGCAGTACTTC CASSVGDSSYEQYF TRBJ2-7 - TRBV9 TRBD1
TGTGCCAGCAGCTCGGCGGGGCAGCTGTTTTTT CASSSAGQLFF TRBJ2-2 - TRBV7-2 -
TGTGCCAGCAGCTTAGCGTCGGGGGGTCTAAGCTCCTACGAGCAGTACTTC CASSLASGGLSSYEQYF TRBJ2-7 few TRBV5-4 TRBD2
TGTGCCAGCAGTGATCCCACAGGGCCAAGGGATACGCAGTATTTT CASSDPTGPRDTQYF TRBJ2-3 few TRBV25-1 -
TGTGCCACCAGCAGTGCGTTGGTCGGGGAGCTGTTTTTT CATSSALVGELFF TRBJ2-2 - TRBV15 -
TGCAGCGTGATAACAGGTGAACACTATGGCTACACCTTC CSVITGEHYGYTF TRBJ1-2 - TRBV29-1 -
TGTGCCAGCAGCCTCGGGACAGAAAACTATGGCTACACCTTC CASSLGTENYGYTF TRBJ1-2 - TRBV5-6 TRBD1
TGTGCCAGCACCCTCAGCAGGGGGCGCGGCTATGGCTACACCTTC CASTLSRGRGYGYTF TRBJ1-2 - TRBV28 TRBD1
TGTGCCAGCAGACTAGATAGGGACACTGAAGCTTTCTTT CASRLDRDTEAFF TRBJ1-1 few TRBV7-3 -
TGTGCCAGCAGCCAACCCGGGACTAGCAGGTACAATGAGCAGTTCTTC CASSQPGTSRYNEQFF TRBJ2-1 few TRBV14 TRBD2
TGTGCCAGCAGTGACAGGGGTGGTGAAAAACTGTTTTTT CASSDRGGEKLFF TRBJ1-4 few TRBV6-5 TRBD1
TGTGCCAGCAGCCATCCTTTCCCTAGCGGGTACAATGAGCAGTTCTTC CASSHPFPSGYNEQFF TRBJ2-1 - TRBV4-2 TRBD2
TGTGCCAGCAGCCCCTCCAGGGCTGGGGATTCACCCCTCCACTTT CASSPSRAGDSPLHF TRBJ1-6 - TRBV7-9 -
TGTGCCGGCAGCTTGGACAGGGCCGAGCAGTACTTC CAGSLDRAEQYF TRBJ2-7 few TRBV5-4 TRBD1
TGTGCCAGCAGAACACTCCCAGGGGGCACGGATGAGCAGTTCTTC CASRTLPGGTDEQFF TRBJ2-1 few TRBV28 TRBD1
TGTGCCAGCTCACCACCGGCTGCACGCCCAACCTCAGATACGCAGTATTTT CASSPPAARPTSDTQYF TRBJ2-3 few TRBV18 -
TGTGCCAGCAGCTTGGGAGCCTACGAGCAGTACTTC CASSLGAYEQYF TRBJ2-7 few TRBV28 -
TGTGCCAGCAGCCCCGGACTAGGTAGCACAGATACGCAGTATTTT CASSPGLGSTDTQYF TRBJ2-3 few TRBV7-9 TRBD2
TGTGCTAGCAGCTTAGGAGCGGGGGCAGGGGATACGCAGTATTTT CASSLGAGAGDTQYF TRBJ2-3 few TRBV7-7 TRBD2
TGTGCCAGCAGCCCACTTCGACAGGGTGATGGCTACACCTTC CASSPLRQGDGYTF TRBJ1-2 - TRBV14 TRBD1
TGTGCCAGCACCGCGGGGGGGAACACTGAAGCTTTCTTT CASTAGGNTEAFF TRBJ1-1 - TRBV6-6 -
TGTGCCAGCAGTCCTCAGGGTGGGGATGAGCAGTTCTTC CASSPQGGDEQFF TRBJ2-1 - TRBV27 -
TGTGCCAGCAGCTTTCCTTCGACTAGCGGGAGGGCTTCTGGCGGGGAGCTGTTTTTT CASSFPSTSGRASGGELFF TRBJ2-2 - TRBV7-2 TRBD2
TGTGCCAGCAGTCCCCTCGGTGGGGAGGAGACCCAGTACTTC CASSPLGGEETQYF TRBJ2-5 - TRBV6-5 -
TGTGCCAGCAGCACCGACAGGGAGAGGGAGCAGTACTTC CASSTDREREQYF TRBJ2-7 few TRBV7-2 TRBD1
TGTGCCAGCAGCTACCCTCCCCCGGGGGAGACCCAGTACTTC CASSYPPPGETQYF TRBJ2-5 - TRBV5-6 -
TGTGCCATCTCCGAACCGGCGGGGGGTACAGATGGCTACACCTTC CAISEPAGGTDGYTF TRBJ1-2 - TRBV10-3 -
TGTGCCAGCAGCGTCCCGGGGTGGGAAGGGACCCAGCATTTT CASSVPGWEGTQHF TRBJ1-5 - TRBV7-2 -
TGTGCCAGTAGTATTCAGGGCAGCGTGCCCGAAGCTTTCTTT CASSIQGSVPEAFF TRBJ1-1 - TRBV19 -
TGTGCCAGCAGTGCCGGGGGGGGAAACACCGGGGAGCTGTTTTTT CASSAGGGNTGELFF TRBJ2-2 - TRBV6-5 TRBD2
TGTGCCAGTACCAAGGGGGTAGCTGGAAACACCATATATTTT CASTKGVAGNTIYF TRBJ1-3 - TRBV19 -
TGTGCCAGCAGCCGCGACCCGACACCTTTTGCTGGAAACACCATATATTTT CASSRDPTPFAGNTIYF TRBJ1-3 - TRBV7-7 -
TGTGCCAGTAGTGTGGCCGGGACAGGGCACAACGAAAAACTGTTTTTT CASSVAGTGHNEKLFF TRBJ1-4 once TRBV19 TRBD1
TGCGCCAGCAGCCAAGATAGGGGAACTCCCTACGAGCAGTACTTC CASSQDRGTPYEQYF TRBJ2-7 - TRBV4-3 -
TGCGCCAGCAGCTTGGGTTCCCTAACGGGACAGGGGAGTTGGGAGCAGTACTTC CASSLGSLTGQGSWEQYF TRBJ2-7 - TRBV5-1 TRBD1
TGTGCCAGCTCCCGGGGAAATGGAGATACGCAGTATTTT CASSRGNGDTQYF TRBJ2-3 - TRBV6-1 -
TGTGCCAGCAGTCGGGACAGGCCCTACACTGAAGCTTTCTTT CASSRDRPYTEAFF TRBJ1-1 few TRBV6-5 TRBD1
TGTGCCAGCAGCCTGATAGCGGGGGGCTACTACGAGCAGTACTTC CASSLIAGGYYEQYF TRBJ2-7 - TRBV14 TRBD2